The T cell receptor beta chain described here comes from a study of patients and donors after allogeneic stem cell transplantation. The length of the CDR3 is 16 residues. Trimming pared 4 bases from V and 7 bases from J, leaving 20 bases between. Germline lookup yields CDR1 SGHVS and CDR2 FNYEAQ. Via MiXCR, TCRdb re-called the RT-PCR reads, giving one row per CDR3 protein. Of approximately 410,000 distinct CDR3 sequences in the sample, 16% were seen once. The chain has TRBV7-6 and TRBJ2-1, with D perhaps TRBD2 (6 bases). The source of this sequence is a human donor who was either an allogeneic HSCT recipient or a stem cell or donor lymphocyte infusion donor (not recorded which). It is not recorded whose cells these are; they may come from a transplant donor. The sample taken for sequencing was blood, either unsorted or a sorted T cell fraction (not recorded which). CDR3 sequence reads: CASSSGIAASGNEQFF. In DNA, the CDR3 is TGTGCCAGCAGCTCGGGGATAGCGGCCTCCGGGAATGAGCAGTTCTTC.